One sample yielded the 19 T cell receptor beta chains listed below, sequenced in a study of cytomegalovirus exposure and HLA in healthy donors. With 60 Vbeta and 13 Jbeta primers, the PCR was carried out. TCRdb's copy holds only in-frame clones and misses some; the assay was immunoSEQ multiplex PCR. The data hold about 150,000 clones, with around 88% observed a single time. The sequencing sample was made of PBMCs. These receptors originate from a woman between 18 and 30 years old in good health and CMV-seronegative.

V and J are TRBV5-5 and TRBJ2-7; possibly TRBD1 for D (6 bases). Germline V gene data show CDR1 as SGHKS and CDR2 as YYEKEE (reference sequence). There are 12 residues in the CDR3. The germline V and J ends were trimmed by 3 bases and 6 bases, with 10 bases remaining between them. The chain's CDR3 is CASSSQGFEQYF. CDR3 coding DNA: TGTGCCAGCAGCTCTCAGGGGTTCGAGCAGTACTTC.

This chain connects TRBV7-3 to TRBJ2-7, with TRBD2 matching 8 bases. The CDR3 is 14 amino acids. Looked up from germline, CDR1 is SGHTA and CDR2 is FQGTGA. After removal of 0 bases from V and 3 bases from J, the junction contained 1 base not matched to a gene. CDR3 amino acids: CASSLTGTSYEQYF. The CDR3 coding sequence is TGTGCCAGCAGCTTAACCGGGACTAGCTACGAGCAGTACTTC.

The CDR3 nucleotides are TGTGCCAGCAGTGCGGGACAGGCCTCGAGTTCCCTCCACTTT. Residues: CASSAGQASSSLHF. V usage is TRBV25-1 and J usage is TRBJ1-6; 8 bases map to TRBD1. V lost 4 bases, J lost 14 bases, and 10 bases stayed unmatched. CDR3 size: 14 residues. Germline CDR1 is MGHDK and CDR2 is SYGVNS.

The chain links TRBV19 to TRBJ1-2; D is undetermined. The CDR3 contains 11 residues. The V and J ends lost 7 bases and 6 bases respectively, with 9 bases between them. Per germline, CDR1 LNHDA and CDR2 SQIVND (reference sequence). The CDR3: CASTWEDGYTF. The CDR3 region has the DNA TGTGCCAGTACTTGGGAGGATGGCTACACCTTC. The entire variable domain, with the rest obtained from reference TRBV19 and TRBJ1-2, is as follows: DGGITQSPKYLFRKEGQNVTLSCEQNLNHDAMYWYRQDPGQGLRLIYYSQIVNDFQKGDIAEGYSVSREKKESFPLTVTSAQKNPTAFYLCASTWEDGYTFGSGTRLTVV.

This sequence joins TRBV21-1 and TRBJ2-5; the table's D call TRBD2 went unverified against the DNA. The DNA end is a closer match to TRBJ2-7, so the J assignment may be wrong. TRBV21-1 is a documented pseudogene. The CDR3 totals 18 residues. The CDR3 sequence: CASSKATSGRAPTYEQYF. CDR3 sequence (DNA): TGTGCCAGCAGCAAAGCAACTAGCGGGAGGGCCCCTACCTACGAGCAGTACTTC.

V usage is TRBV6-1 and J usage is TRBJ1-4, with TRBD1 matching 9 bases. Trimming removed 0 bases from V and 11 bases from J; junction bases left unmatched: 10. The V gene's germline CDR1 is MNHNS and CDR2 SASEGT. The CDR3 runs 16 residues. CDR3 in amino acids: CASSEAPGTGRFKLFF. Here the CDR3 DNA reads TGTGCCAGCAGTGAAGCGCCCGGGACAGGGAGGTTTAAACTGTTTTTT.

J is TRBJ2-3 and V is TRBV5-1; D is unclear. The CDR3 has 11 residues. Germline V gives CDR1 SGHRS, CDR2 YFSETQ. Trimming removed 4 bases at V and 3 bases at J, with 3 bases between. The CDR3 DNA is TGCGCCAGCAGCCAAACAGATACGCAGTATTTT. Its translation is CASSQTDTQYF. Filled out from reference TRBV5-1 and TRBJ2-3, the complete variable domain reads KAGVTQTPRYLIKTRGQQVTLSCSPISGHRSVSWYQQTPGQGLQFLFEYFSETQRNKGNFPGRFSGRQFSNSRSEMNVSTLELGDSALYLCASSQTDTQYFGPGTRLTVL.

The chain combines TRBV9 with TRBJ2-1; D unresolved. There are 12 residues in the CDR3. The germline CDR1 and CDR2 sequences are SGDLS and YYNGEE. V was shortened by 0 bases and J by 8 bases, with 6 bases between the two germline ends. CDR3 in amino acids: CASSVGWHEQFF. CDR3 DNA: TGTGCCAGCAGCGTAGGGTGGCATGAGCAGTTCTTC.

This clone was recorded a few times. V usage is TRBV6-4 and J usage is TRBJ1-1; 7 bases fit TRBD1. Germline values: CDR1 MRHNA, CDR2 SNTAGT. The J segment lost 4 bases and the V segment lost 5 bases, leaving 7 bases of the junction unmatched. CDR3 length: 14 residues. CDR3 sequence: CASSPRDRGTEAFF. In DNA form, the CDR3 reads TGTGCCAGCAGTCCCCGGGACAGAGGCACTGAAGCTTTCTTT.

The sample holds a few counts of this clone. The chain has TRBV27 and TRBJ2-7, with TRBD1 as a possible D gene (6 bases). This CDR3 is built from 14 residues. Deletions cut 4 bases from V and 6 bases from J, with 16 bases between. Germline V gene lookup returns CDR1 MNHEY and CDR2 SMNVEV (reference sequence). The CDR3 sequence: CASSSRTDLGEQYF. The CDR3 coding sequence is TGTGCCAGCAGTTCCCGGACAGATCTTGGCGAGCAGTACTTC.

As concerns this clone: Distinct nucleotide sequences in the sample also encode this CDR3. The chain is built from TRBV28 and TRBJ2-7, with D uncertain. The germline V gene has CDR1 MDHEN and CDR2 SYDVKM. The CDR3 is 11 residues long. Trimming stripped 5 bases from V and 4 bases from J, with 6 bases between. The CDR3 reads CASSLLYEQYF. DNA for the CDR3: TGTGCCAGCAGTCTTCTTTACGAGCAGTACTTC.

The CDR3, as DNA: TGTGCCAGCAGCCCACAGGGCGGCAGCACAGATACGCAGTATTTT. The encoded protein is CASSPQGGSTDTQYF. The chain links TRBV4-2 to TRBJ2-3; maybe TRBD1 (6 bases). Germline assignment: CDR1 LGHNA and CDR2 YNFKEQ. Trimming pared 4 bases from V and 0 bases from J, leaving 11 bases between. The CDR3 extends over 15 amino acids.

The chain carries TRBV5-1 and TRBJ2-7; 8 nucleotides align to TRBD2. V shed 6 bases, J shed 7 bases, and the junction held 12 bases outside the gene matches. The CDR3 loop spans 14 amino acids. CDR1 and CDR2 from the germline V gene are SGHRS and YFSETQ. The CDR3 nucleotides read TGCGCCAGCACCCGGGAGGGGGGCCGGGGGGAGCAGTACTTC. Its translation is CASTREGGRGEQYF.

The chain couples TRBV6-4 to TRBJ2-7; tentatively, D is TRBD2 (5 bases). CDR1 is MRHNA and CDR2 is SNTAGT in the germline V gene. The CDR3 contains 13 residues. The V gene lost 2 bases and the J gene lost 7 bases, with 12 bases spanning the gap. The CDR3 protein is CASSDPNSGEQYF. Here the CDR3 DNA reads TGTGCCAGCAGTGACCCGAACTCGGGGGAGCAGTACTTC.

The chain employs TRBV10-1 and TRBJ2-3; a weak D match, TRBD2 (6 bases). Germline CDR1 and CDR2: WNHNN and SYGVQD (reference sequence). The CDR3 is 14 amino acids. Trimming left V 3 bases short and J 5 bases short, with 12 bases between. The CDR3 coding sequence is TGCGCCAGCAGTGATCAGGGAGGTGGAGATACGCAGTATTTT. Its translation: CASSDQGGGDTQYF.

J is TRBJ2-5 and V is TRBV19; 9 positions agree with TRBD1. Germline CDR1 and CDR2: LNHDA and SQIVND (reference sequence). The V segment lost 5 bases and the J segment 5 bases; nucleotides outside the gene matches: 9. The length of the CDR3 is 15 residues. The CDR3 spells CASSVSTGGQETQYF. The CDR3 DNA sequence: TGTGCCAGTAGTGTCTCGACAGGGGGGCAGGAGACCCAGTACTTC.

The rearrangement joins TRBV28 to TRBJ2-7; TRBD1 aligns across 7 bases. CDR3 length: 11 residues. Germline loops: CDR1 MDHEN, CDR2 SYDVKM. With V trimmed by 6 bases and J by 7 bases, 3 bases remained unmatched. The DNA for the CDR3 is TGTGCCAGCAGACACAGGGGAGAGCAGTACTTC. It is translated as CASRHRGEQYF.

DNA for the CDR3: TGTGCCAGCAGGGACCGGGACATCAACTATGGCTACACCTTC. It translates to CASRDRDINYGYTF. The chain carries TRBV6-6 and TRBJ1-2, with a possible D match to TRBD1 (6 bases). The CDR3 consists of 14 residues. Trimming took 6 bases from V and 2 from J, leaving 13 bases between them. Germline assignment: CDR1 MNHNY and CDR2 SVGAGI (reference sequence).

This clone was seen a handful of times. V usage is TRBV11-2 and J usage is TRBJ1-2, with 10 positions matching TRBD1. The ends lost 4 bases at V and 0 bases at J; junction bases unmatched: 8. This CDR3 is built from 17 residues. Germline V CDR1 and CDR2: SGHAT, FQNNGV. This CDR3 reads CASSSPGQGTPNYGYTF. The CDR3 DNA is TGTGCCAGCAGCTCACCGGGACAGGGGACCCCTAACTATGGCTACACCTTC.